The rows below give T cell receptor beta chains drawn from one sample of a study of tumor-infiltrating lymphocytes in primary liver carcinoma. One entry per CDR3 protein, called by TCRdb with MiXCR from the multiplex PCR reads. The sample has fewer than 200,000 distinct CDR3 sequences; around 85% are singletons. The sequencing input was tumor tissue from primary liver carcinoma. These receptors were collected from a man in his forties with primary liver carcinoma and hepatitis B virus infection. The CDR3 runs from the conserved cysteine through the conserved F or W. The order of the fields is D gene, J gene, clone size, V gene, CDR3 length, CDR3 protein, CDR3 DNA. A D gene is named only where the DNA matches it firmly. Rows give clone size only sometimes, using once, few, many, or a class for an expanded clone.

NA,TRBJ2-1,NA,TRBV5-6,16,CARSLDLAGIGDKQFF,TGTGCCAGGAGTTTGGATTTGGCGGGAATCGGCGATAAGCAGTTCTTC
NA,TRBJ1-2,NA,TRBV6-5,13,CDSRQDSASGFTF,TGTGACAGCAGACAGGACAGCGCGAGCGGCTTCACCTTC
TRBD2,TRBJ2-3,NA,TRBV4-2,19,CACSQWVAGGPVGTDTQYF,TGTGCCTGCAGCCAATGGGTAGCGGGAGGGCCGGTCGGGACAGATACGCAGTATTTT
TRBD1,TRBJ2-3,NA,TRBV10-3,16,CAVSDRRQGGTDTQYF,TGTGCCGTCAGTGATAGGAGACAGGGGGGCACTGATACGCAGTATTTT
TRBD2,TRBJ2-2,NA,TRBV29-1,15,CSVGTSAAHTGELCF,TGCAGCGTTGGGACTAGCGCGGCGCACACCGGGGAGCTTTGTTTT
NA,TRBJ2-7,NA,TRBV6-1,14,CASMVTGSSYEQYF,TGTGCCAGCATGGTAACGGGCAGCTCCTACGAGCAGTACTTC
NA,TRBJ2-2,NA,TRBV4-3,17,CASSYQPNGDESGELFF,TGCGCCAGCAGCTACCAACCAAATGGGGATGAGTCCGGGGAGTTGTTTTTT
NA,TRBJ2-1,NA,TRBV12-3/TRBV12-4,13,CAGSLRPYNEQFF,TGTGCCGGTAGTTTAAGACCGTACAATGAGCAGTTCTTC
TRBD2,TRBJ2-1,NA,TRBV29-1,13,CSGGISGFNEQFF,TGCAGTGGGGGGATTAGCGGGTTCAATGAGCAATTCTTC
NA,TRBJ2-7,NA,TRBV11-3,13,CGSSVGRFYEQYF,TGTGGCAGCAGCGTGGGACGGTTCTACGAGCAGTACTTC
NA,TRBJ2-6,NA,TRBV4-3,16,CASSQEGQFRANVLTF,TGCGCCAGCAGCCAAGAGGGGCAGTTCCGGGCCAACGTCCTGACTTTC
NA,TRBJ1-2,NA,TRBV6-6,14,CASRKPDSLYGYTF,TGTGCCAGCAGAAAACCGGATAGCTTATATGGCTACACCTTC
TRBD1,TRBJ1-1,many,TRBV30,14,CAWSLGQGHTEAFF,TGTGCCTGGAGTCTCGGACAGGGGCACACTGAAGCTTTCTTT
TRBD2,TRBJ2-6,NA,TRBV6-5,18,CASSYSRGGRSGANVLTF,TGTGCCAGCAGTTACTCGCGGGGGGGGCGCTCTGGGGCCAATGTCCTGACTTTC
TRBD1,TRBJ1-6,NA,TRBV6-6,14,CASTHTGGTSLLHF,TGTGCCAGCACCCACACAGGGGGAACTTCACTCCTCCACTTT
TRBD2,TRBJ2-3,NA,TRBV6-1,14,CASGLAGETRTQYF,TGTGCCAGCGGACTAGCGGGAGAAACACGTACGCAGTATTTT
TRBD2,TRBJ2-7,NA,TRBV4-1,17,CASSQERISGSVNEQYF,TGCGCCAGCAGCCAGGAGAGGATTAGCGGGAGTGTTAACGAGCAGTACTTC
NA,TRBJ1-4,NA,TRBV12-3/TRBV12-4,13,CASSLAWTEKLFF,TGTGCCAGCAGTTTGGCATGGACTGAAAAATTGTTTTTT
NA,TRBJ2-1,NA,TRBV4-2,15,CASSQVSTTGGEQFF,TGTGCCAGCAGCCAAGTTAGCACTACCGGCGGTGAGCAGTTCTTC
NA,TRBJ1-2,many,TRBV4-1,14,CASSQVSESYGYTF,TGCGCCAGCAGCCAAGTTTCGGAGTCTTATGGCTACACCTTC
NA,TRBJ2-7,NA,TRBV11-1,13,CTGRLTVGDEQYF,TGTACCGGCCGCTTAACGGTCGGGGACGAGCAGTACTTC
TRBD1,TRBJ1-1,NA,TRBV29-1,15,CSGTGGWGINTEAFF,TGTAGCGGTACAGGGGGCTGGGGGATAAACACTGAAGCTTTCTTT
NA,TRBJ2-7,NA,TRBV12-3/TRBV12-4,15,CARSSRQTRRGEQYF,TGTGCCAGAAGTTCACGTCAGACAAGGAGGGGCGAGCAGTACTTC
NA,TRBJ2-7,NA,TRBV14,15,CATSRMGSLTYEQYF,TGTGCCACCAGCAGAATGGGGAGCCTGACCTATGAGCAGTACTTC
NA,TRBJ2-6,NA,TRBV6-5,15,CASSYAGIGANVLTF,TGTGCCAGCAGTTACGCAGGGATTGGGGCCAACGTCCTTACTTTC
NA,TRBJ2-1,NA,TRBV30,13,CDWSPIGNNEEFF,TGTGACTGGAGTCCCATCGGGAACAATGAGGAGTTCTTC
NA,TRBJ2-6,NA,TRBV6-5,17,CASSYGGSSSGADVLAF,TGTGCGAGCAGTTACGGAGGCAGTTCCTCTGGGGCCGACGTCCTGGCTTTC
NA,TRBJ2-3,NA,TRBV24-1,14,CAISDSRGVDTQYF,TGTGCCATCAGTGACAGCCGTGGTGTGGATACGCAATATTTT
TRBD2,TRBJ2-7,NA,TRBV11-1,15,CAISSSRDYSYEQYF,TGTGCCATCAGCTCATCTCGGGACTACTCCTACGAGCAGTACTTC
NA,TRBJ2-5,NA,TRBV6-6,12,CASNLTVVIQYF,TGTGCCAGCAACTTGACGGTAGTGATCCAGTACTTC
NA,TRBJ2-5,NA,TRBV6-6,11,CASNPQETQYF,TGTGCCAGCAATCCTCAAGAGACCCAATACTTC
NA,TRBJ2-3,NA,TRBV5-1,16,CASSYPGGKGSDTQYF,TGCGCCAGCAGCTACCCTGGTGGAAAGGGGTCAGATACGCAGTATTTT
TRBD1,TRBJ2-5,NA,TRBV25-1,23,CVSGEQYRVWTGSCVGIQETQNF,TGTGTCAGCGGTGAACAATATCGAGTGTGGACAGGCTCCTGCGTGGGAATACAAGAGACTCAGAACTTC
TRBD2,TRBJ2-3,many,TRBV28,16,CASSSGRRGITDTQYF,TGTGCCAGCAGTTCTGGGCGGCGGGGGATCACAGATACGCAGTATTTT
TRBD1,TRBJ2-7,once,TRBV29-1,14,CSVQVTGDEGEQYF,TGCAGTGTACAAGTTACAGGGGACGAGGGCGAGCAATACTTC
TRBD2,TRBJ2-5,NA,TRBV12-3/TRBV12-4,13,CVSNRSGTETQYF,TGTGTCAGCAACAGAAGCGGGACAGAGACCCAGTACTTC
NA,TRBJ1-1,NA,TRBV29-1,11,CIVEGGIVAFF,TGCATCGTTGAGGGGGGAATTGTAGCTTTCTTT
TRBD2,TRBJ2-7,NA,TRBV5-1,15,CDSSVVTSGSPEQYF,TGTGACAGCAGCGTGGTGACTAGCGGGAGCCCCGAGCAGTACTTC
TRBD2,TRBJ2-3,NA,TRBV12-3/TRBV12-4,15,CASAGGLEGANTQYF,TGTGCCAGCGCTGGGGGACTAGAGGGAGCTAATACGCAGTATTTT
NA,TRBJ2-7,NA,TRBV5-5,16,CASSCPPTYEGIEQYF,TGTGCCAGCAGCTGCCCCCCCACCTACGAAGGTATCGAGCAGTACTTC
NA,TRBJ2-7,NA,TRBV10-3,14,CAISDSGKEVEEYF,TGTGCCATCAGTGACAGTGGGAAGGAGGTCGAGGAGTACTTC
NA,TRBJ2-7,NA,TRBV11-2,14,CASSSKRNTYEQYF,TGTGCCAGCAGCTCTAAGAGAAACACCTACGAGCAGTACTTC
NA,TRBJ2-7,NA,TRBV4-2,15,CASSQDTGFQYEQYF,TGTGCCAGCAGCCAAGACACCGGGTTTCAGTACGAGCAGTACTTC
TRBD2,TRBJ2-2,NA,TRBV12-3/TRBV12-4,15,CASSLVLGRGRKLLF,TGTGCCAGCAGTTTAGTTCTGGGGCGCGGGAGGAAGCTGTTATTT
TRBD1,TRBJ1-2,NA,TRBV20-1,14,CSAGTGEGLDGYTF,TGCAGTGCTGGTACAGGGGAGGGACTTGATGGCTACACCTTC
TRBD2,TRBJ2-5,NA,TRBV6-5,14,CASSYAGGKQTQYF,TGTGCCAGCAGCTACGCGGGGGGCAAGCAGACCCAGTACTTC
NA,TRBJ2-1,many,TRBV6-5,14,CASSPRPSFGEQFF,TGTGCCAGCAGCCCTCGGCCCAGCTTTGGTGAGCAGTTCTTC
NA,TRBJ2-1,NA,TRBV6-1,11,CDSRRFDAKFF,TGTGACAGCAGGCGGTTCGACGCGAAGTTCTTC
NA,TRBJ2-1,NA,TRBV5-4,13,CTSSQISANERFF,TGTACCAGCAGCCAGATCTCTGCGAATGAGCGGTTCTTC
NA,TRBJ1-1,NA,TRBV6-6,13,CASSAVGTTEAFF,TGTGCCAGCAGCGCAGTGGGGACTACAGAAGCTTTCTTT
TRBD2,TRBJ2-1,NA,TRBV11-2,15,CASSLGTSGYNEQFF,TGTGCCAGCAGCTTAGGGACTAGCGGTTACAATGAGCAGTTCTTC
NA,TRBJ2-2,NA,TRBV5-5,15,CASSFSAPDTGELFF,TGTGCCAGCAGCTTCAGTGCCCCGGACACAGGGGAGCTGTTTTTT
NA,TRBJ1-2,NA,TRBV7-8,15,CASNLVAGGDYGYIF,TGTGCCAGCAACTTAGTAGCGGGGGGCGACTATGGCTACATCTTC
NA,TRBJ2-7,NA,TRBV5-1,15,CASTQTPSAEYEQYF,TGCGCCAGCACCCAGACTCCTAGTGCCGAATACGAGCAGTATTTC
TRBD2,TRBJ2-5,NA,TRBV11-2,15,CASCLPVQGGETQYF,TGTGCCAGCTGCTTACCCGTGCAGGGAGGGGAGACCCAGTATTTC
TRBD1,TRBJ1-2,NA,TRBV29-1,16,CSVEKSQKDRDHGYTF,TGCAGCGTTGAAAAAAGTCAGAAGGACAGGGACCATGGCTACACCTTC
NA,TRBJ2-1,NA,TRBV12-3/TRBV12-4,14,CASSRTGGFNEQFF,TGTGCCAGCAGTCGTACGGGTGGCTTCAATGAGCAGTTCTTC
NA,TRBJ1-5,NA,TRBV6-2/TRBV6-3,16,CASTLTSSESGQPQHF,TGTGCCAGCACCCTTACCTCCTCCGAATCGGGTCAACCCCAGCATTTT